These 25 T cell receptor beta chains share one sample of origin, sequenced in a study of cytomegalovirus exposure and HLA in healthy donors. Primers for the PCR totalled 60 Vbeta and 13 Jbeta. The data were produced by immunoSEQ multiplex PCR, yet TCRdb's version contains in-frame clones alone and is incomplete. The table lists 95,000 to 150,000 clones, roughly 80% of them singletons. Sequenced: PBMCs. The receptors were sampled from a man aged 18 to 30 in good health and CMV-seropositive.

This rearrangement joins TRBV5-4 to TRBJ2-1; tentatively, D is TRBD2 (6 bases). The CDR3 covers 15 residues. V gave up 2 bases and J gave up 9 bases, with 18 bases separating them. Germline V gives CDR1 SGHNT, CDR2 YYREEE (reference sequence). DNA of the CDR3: TGTGCCAGCAGCTTCTCCGCGAGTGGGGGAGGTGAGCAGTTCTTC. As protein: CASSFSASGGGEQFF.

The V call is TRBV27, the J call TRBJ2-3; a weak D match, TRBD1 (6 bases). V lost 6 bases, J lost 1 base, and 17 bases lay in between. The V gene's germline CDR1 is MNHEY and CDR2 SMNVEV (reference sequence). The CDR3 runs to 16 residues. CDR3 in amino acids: CASSPGLRTGTDTQYF. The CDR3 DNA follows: TGTGCCAGCAGCCCAGGGTTAAGGACAGGCACAGATACGCAGTATTTT.

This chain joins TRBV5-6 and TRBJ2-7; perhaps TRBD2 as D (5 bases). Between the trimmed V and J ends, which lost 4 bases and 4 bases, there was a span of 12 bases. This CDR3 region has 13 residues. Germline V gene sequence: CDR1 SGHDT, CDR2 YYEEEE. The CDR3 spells CASSRPRDYEQYF. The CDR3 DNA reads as TGTGCCAGCAGCCGCCCGAGGGATTACGAGCAGTACTTC. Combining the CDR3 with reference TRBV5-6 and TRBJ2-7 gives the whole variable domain DAGVTQSPTHLIKTRGQQVTLRCSPKSGHDTVSWYQQALGQGPQFIFQYYEEEERQRGNFPDRFSGHQFPNYSSELNVNALLLGDSALYLCASSRPRDYEQYFGPGTRLTVT.

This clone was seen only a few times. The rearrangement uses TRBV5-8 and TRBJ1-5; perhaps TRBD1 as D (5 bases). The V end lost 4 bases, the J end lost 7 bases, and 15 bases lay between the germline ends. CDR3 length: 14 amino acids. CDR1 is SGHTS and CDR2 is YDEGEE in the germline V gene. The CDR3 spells CASSGGTAWQPQHF. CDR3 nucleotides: TGTGCCAGCAGCGGCGGGACGGCCTGGCAGCCCCAGCATTTT.

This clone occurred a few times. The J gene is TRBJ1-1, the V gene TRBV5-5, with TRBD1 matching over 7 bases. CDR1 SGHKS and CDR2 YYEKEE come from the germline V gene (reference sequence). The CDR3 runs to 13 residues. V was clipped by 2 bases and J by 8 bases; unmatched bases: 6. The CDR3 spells CASSLHPDREAFF. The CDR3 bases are TGTGCCAGCAGCTTACACCCGGACAGGGAAGCTTTCTTT.

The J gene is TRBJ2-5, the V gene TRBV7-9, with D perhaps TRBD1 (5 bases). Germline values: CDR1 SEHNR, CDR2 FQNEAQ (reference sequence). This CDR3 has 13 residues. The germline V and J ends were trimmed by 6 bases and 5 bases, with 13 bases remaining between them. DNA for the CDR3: TGTGCCAGCAGTTTGGTGGGGCGGGAGACCCAGTACTTC. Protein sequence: CASSLVGRETQYF.

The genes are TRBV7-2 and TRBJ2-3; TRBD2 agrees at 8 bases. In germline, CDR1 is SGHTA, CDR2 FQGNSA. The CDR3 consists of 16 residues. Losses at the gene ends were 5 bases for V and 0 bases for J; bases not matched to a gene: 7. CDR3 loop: CASSRGGAPSTDTQYF. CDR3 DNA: TGTGCCAGCAGCCGGGGGGGGGCGCCTAGCACAGATACGCAGTATTTT.

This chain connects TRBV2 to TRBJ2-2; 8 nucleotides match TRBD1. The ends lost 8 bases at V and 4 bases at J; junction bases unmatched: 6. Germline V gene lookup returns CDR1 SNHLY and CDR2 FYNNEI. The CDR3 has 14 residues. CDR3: CASRTGRITGELFF. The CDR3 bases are TGTGCCAGCCGGACAGGGAGGATCACCGGGGAGCTGTTTTTT.

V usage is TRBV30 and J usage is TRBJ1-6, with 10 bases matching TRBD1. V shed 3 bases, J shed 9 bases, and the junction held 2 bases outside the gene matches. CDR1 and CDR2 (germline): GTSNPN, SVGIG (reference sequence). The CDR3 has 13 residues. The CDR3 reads CAWRTGGTSPLHF. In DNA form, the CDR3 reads TGTGCCTGGAGGACAGGGGGCACTTCACCCCTCCACTTT.

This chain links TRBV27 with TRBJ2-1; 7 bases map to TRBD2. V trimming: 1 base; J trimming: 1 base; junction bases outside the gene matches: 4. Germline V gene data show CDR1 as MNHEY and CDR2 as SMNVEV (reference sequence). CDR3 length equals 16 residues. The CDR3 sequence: CASSLYSGPSYNEQFF. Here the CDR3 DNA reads TGTGCCAGCAGTTTATATAGCGGGCCTTCCTACAATGAGCAGTTCTTC.

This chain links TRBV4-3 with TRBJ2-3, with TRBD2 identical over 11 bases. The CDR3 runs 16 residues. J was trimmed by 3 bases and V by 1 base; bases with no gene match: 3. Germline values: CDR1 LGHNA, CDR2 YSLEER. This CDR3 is CASSQVASGRTDTQYF. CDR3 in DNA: TGCGCCAGCAGCCAAGTCGCTAGCGGGAGGACAGATACGCAGTATTTT.

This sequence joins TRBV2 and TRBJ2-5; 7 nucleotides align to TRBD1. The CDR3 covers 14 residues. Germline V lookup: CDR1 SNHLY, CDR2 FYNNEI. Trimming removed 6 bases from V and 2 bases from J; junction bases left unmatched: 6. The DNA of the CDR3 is TGTGCCAGCAGGGAGACAGGGCTTCAAGAGACCCAGTACTTC. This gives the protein CASRETGLQETQYF.

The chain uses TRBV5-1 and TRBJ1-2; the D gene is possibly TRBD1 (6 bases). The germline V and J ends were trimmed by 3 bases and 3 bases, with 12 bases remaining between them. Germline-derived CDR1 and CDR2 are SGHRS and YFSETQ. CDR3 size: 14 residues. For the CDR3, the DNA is TGCGCCAGCAGCTCAGGACAGCCTTACTATGGCTACACCTTC. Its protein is CASSSGQPYYGYTF.

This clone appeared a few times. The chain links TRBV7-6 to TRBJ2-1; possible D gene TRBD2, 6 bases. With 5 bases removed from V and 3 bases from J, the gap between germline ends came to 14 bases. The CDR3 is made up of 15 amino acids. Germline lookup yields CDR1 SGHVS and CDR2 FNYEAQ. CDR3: CASSPEREDYNEQFF. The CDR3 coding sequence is TGTGCCAGCAGCCCGGAGAGGGAGGACTACAATGAGCAGTTCTTC. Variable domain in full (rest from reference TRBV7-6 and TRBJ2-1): GAGVSQSPRYKVTKRGQDVALRCDPISGHVSLYWYRQALGQGPEFLTYFNYEAQQDKSGLPNDRFSAERPEGSISTLTIQRTEQRDSAMYRCASSPEREDYNEQFFGPGTRLTVL.

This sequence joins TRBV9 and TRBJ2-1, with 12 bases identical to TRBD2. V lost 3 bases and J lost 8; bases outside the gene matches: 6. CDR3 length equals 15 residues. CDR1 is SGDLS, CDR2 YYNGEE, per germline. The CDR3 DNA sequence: TGTGCCAGCAGCGGAACTAGCGGGAGGCCCTATGAGCAGTTCTTC. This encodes CASSGTSGRPYEQFF.

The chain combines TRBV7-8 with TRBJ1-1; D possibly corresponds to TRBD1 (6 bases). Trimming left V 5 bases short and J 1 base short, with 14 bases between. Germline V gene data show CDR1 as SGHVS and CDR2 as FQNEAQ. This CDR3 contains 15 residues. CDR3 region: CASSTRTDANTEAFF. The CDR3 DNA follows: TGTGCCAGCAGCACCCGGACAGACGCGAACACTGAAGCTTTCTTT.

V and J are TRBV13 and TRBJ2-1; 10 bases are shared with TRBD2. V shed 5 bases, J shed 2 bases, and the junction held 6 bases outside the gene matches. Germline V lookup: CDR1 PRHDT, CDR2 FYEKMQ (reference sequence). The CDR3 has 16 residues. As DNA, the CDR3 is TGTGCCAGCAGCCGACAGCTAGCGGGAGCCTACAATGAGCAGTTCTTC. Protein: CASSRQLAGAYNEQFF.

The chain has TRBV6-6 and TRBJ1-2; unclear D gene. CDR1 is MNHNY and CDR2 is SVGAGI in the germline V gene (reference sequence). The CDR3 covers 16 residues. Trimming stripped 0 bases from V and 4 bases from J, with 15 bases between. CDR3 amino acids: CASSYSAEASPYGYTF. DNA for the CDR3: TGTGCCAGCAGTTACTCAGCAGAAGCTAGTCCCTATGGCTACACCTTC.

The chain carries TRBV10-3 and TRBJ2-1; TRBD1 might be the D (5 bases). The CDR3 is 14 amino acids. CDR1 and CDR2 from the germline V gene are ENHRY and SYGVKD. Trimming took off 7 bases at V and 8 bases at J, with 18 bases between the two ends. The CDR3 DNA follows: TGTGCCATCATGGCTGGGCAGGGAAACGATGAGCAGTTCTTC. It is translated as CAIMAGQGNDEQFF.

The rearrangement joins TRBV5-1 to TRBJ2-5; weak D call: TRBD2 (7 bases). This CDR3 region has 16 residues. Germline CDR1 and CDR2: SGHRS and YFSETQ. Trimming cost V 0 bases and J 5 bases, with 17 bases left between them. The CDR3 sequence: CASSLGRGANMETQYF. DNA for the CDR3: TGCGCCAGCAGCTTGGGACGGGGGGCGAATATGGAGACCCAGTACTTC.

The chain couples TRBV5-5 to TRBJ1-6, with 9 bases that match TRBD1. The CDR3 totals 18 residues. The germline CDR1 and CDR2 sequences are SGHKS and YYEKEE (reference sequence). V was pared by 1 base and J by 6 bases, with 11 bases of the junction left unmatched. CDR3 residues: CASSLRDRVLIGNSPLHF. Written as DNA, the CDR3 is TGTGCCAGCAGCTTGAGGGACAGGGTTCTTATCGGTAATTCACCCCTCCACTTT.

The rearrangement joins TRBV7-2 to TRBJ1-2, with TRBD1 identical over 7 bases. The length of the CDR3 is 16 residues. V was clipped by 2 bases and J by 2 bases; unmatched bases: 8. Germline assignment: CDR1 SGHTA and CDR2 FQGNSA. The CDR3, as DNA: TGTGCCAGCAGCTTAACCCGACAGGGCTGGAACTATGGCTACACCTTC. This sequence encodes CASSLTRQGWNYGYTF.

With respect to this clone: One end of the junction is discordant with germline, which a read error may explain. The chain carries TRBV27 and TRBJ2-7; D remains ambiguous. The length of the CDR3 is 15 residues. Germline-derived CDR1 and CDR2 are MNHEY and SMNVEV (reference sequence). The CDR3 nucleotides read TGTGCCGGCAGTCCGACTCCGGTATTGACCTACGAGCAGTACTTC. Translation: CAGSPTPVLTYEQYF.

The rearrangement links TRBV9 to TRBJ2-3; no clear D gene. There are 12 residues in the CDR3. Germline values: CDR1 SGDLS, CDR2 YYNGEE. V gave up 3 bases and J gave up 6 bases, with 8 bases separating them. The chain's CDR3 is CASSAYPDTQYF. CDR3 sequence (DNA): TGTGCCAGCAGCGCCTATCCCGATACGCAGTATTTT.

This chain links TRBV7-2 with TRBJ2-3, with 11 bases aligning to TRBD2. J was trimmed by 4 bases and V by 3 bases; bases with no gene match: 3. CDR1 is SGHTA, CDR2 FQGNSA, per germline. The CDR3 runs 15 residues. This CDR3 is CASSLTSGIPDTQYF. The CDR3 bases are TGTGCCAGCAGCTTGACTAGCGGGATACCAGATACGCAGTATTTT. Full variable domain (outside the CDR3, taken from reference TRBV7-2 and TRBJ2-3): GAGVSQSPSNKVTEKGKDVELRCDPISGHTALYWYRQSLGQGLEFLIYFQGNSAPDKSGLPSDRFSAERTGGSVSTLTIQRTQQEDSAVYLCASSLTSGIPDTQYFGPGTRLTVL.